This T cell receptor beta chain was retrieved from a study of graft-versus-host responses after intestinal transplantation. Profiled with immunoSEQ multiplex PCR; TCRdb holds only in-frame clones, not every one. Altogether 15,000 to 20,000 clones are present, over 75% being singletons, with the ten largest covering 5.5% to 8.5%. Whole-study findings and limits: Analysis identified GvH clones in recipient marrow, with some appearing first in ileum or blood. Researchers found peak circulating GvH clone levels linked to early post-transplant HvG declines. Allografts of one patient group, those with graft-donor T cell macrochimerism, had high graft-versus-host to host-versus-graft clonal ratios.

To note about this clone: Its target is unknown.

The CDR3 sequence is 14 residues long. From germline, CDR1 is SGHRS and CDR2 YFSETQ. The ends lost 7 bases at V and 6 bases at J; junction bases unmatched: 9. The specimen was bone marrow, collected about 120 days after intestinal transplantation. This receptor was taken from a human patient who received an intestinal transplant, so some T cells may come from the graft donor. The gene calls are TRBV5-1 and TRBJ2-3; TRBD1 matches at 9 bases. Here the CDR3 reads CASLATGGSDTQYF. DNA for the CDR3: TGCGCCAGCCTAGCCACAGGGGGCTCGGATACGCAGTATTTT.